This T cell receptor beta chain was retrieved from a study of blood T cells in healthy people across ages (dated by TCRdb to between 2014 and 2017). Looking at the study overall: Template switching captured roughly one uniquely barcoded TCR beta cDNA molecule per two T cells in model experiments. To avoid experimental bias, donors of different ages were distributed randomly across sequencing lanes. The study analyzed two additional independent replicas of 1 million unique cDNA reads from the same blood draw for two donors, one aged 18 to 30 and one aged 80 or older. Age-related changes in TCR beta repertoire diversity were measured in the study by deep sequencing normalized with unique cDNA molecular identifiers. The donors were divided into four age groups: young (average around 16 years), middle-aged (about 40), aged (around 67) and long-lived (around 80). The investigation overall reported the following: Bulk unsorted PBMC profiling prevented conclusive comparison of naive and antigen-experienced compartments. Estimates of total diversity based on one million sequenced T cells were regarded as lower bounds and as underestimates. Observed TCR beta diversity correlated strongly with the percentage of naive T cells measured by flow cytometry. As age increased, observed TCR beta diversity per million T cells dropped in a roughly linear way, and a significant reduction was already evident by age roughly 40. Donor CMV infection status was unknown, potentially confounding age-related changes in expanded clonotypes. The long-lived group showed more naive CD4+ T cells, fewer expanded clones and increased TCR diversity than the aged group, suggesting age selection.

Notes on this clonotype: No cognate antigen has been identified for it. No base quality values were provided; no much bigger clone lies one nucleotide off.

The CDR1 and CDR2 encoded by the germline V gene (reference sequence) are SEHNR and FQNEAQ. Inclusive of the bounding cysteine and phenylalanine, the CDR3 is 15 residues long. The entry retains the CDR3 DNA only, 45 bases that are in frame from base 1. V is reduced by 2 bases and J by 0 bases, leaving a spacing of 11 bases between them. The library was prepared using 5' RACE. Data came from an Illumina HiSeq 2500. A second PCR of about 7 to 12 cycles was performed with a sample-barcoded 5' primer and a J-beta primer mix. Each TCR beta cDNA molecule received a unique molecular identifier from a template-switch 5' adaptor carrying 12 random nucleotides. At least 2.5 million CDR3-containing paired-end reads were obtained from each sample. The Mint cDNA synthesis kit, primed by a TRBC-specific oligonucleotide, was used to synthesize first-strand cDNA from all RNA. Following uracil-DNA glycosylase treatment, all cDNA underwent a first 18-cycle PCR with the universal primers M1SS and BC2_uni_R. For the original study's pipeline: Each sample was normalized by randomly selecting 1 million high-quality reads, each carrying a distinct molecular identifier. Instead of being binned into consensus sequences, reads that shared molecular identifiers were thrown out. MiTCR, with a Q25 quality threshold and the strictest error-elimination algorithm, was used for CDR3 identification, clonotype clustering and error correction. A nonparametric unseen species model with Euler transformation was used to estimate a lower bound on total TCR beta diversity. In-frame beta chains were kept once TCRdb had trimmed the public reads at Q25 with fastp and called clones with MiXCR. Records with the same CDR3 protein are collapsed into one entry carrying the most frequent genes and DNA. Here the V and J calls rest on TCRdb's processing, not on the authors' analysis. In all, the sample holds roughly 1,700,000 distinct CDR3 sequences, and roughly 28% of those were seen once. The top ten clones comprise roughly 8% of the sample.

The roughly 39 donors, aged roughly 6 to 95 years, were systemically healthy Caucasian individuals from Russia. Each donor gave 9.5 to 10 milliliters of peripheral blood, drawn into EDTA-treated Vacutainer tubes. PBMCs were isolated by Ficoll-Paque density-gradient centrifugation, with at least 7 million obtained per sample. Total RNA was extracted from PBMCs with Trizol reagent, with at least 5.5 micrograms obtained per sample. For every donor, an aliquot of PBMCs went through flow cytometry to measure the percentages of naive CD45RAhigh/CD27high T cells. The sequence joins TRBV7-9 to TRBJ2-7; the D gene is perhaps TRBD2, from 5 matching bases. The origin of this receptor is a woman younger than 45 in good health. The sample consisted of blood. The nucleotide sequence is given as TGTGCCAGCAGCTTAAGGAGCGGTCCCTCCTACGAGCAGTACTTC. The resulting protein is CASSLRSGPSYEQYF.